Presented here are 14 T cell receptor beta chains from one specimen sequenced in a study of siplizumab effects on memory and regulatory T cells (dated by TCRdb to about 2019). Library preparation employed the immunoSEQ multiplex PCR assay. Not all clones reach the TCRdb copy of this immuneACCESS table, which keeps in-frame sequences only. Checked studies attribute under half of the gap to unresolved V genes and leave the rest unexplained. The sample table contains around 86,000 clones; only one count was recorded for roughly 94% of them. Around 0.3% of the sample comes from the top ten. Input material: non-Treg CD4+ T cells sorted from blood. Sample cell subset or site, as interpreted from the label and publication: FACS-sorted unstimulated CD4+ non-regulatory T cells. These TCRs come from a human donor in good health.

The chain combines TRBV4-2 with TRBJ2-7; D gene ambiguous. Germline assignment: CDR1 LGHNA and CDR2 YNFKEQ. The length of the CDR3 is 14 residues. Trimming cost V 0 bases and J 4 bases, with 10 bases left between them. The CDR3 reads CASSQDPFPYEQYF. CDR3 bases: TGTGCCAGCAGCCAAGACCCATTTCCTTACGAGCAGTACTTC.

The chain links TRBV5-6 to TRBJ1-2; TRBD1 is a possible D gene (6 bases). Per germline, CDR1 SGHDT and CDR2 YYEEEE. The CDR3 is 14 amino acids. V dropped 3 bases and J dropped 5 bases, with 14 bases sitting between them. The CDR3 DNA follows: TGTGCCAGCAGCTCCAAACAGGGCGAGTATGGCTACACCTTC. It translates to CASSSKQGEYGYTF.

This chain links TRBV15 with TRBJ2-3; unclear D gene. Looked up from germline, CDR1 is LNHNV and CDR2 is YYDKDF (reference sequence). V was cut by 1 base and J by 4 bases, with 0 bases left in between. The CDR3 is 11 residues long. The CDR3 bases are TGTGCCACCAGCAGAGCAGATACGCAGTATTTT. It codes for CATSRADTQYF.

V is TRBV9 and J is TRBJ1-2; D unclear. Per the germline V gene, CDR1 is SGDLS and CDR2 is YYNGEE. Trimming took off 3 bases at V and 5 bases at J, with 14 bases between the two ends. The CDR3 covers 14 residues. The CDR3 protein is CASSARVTAYGYTF. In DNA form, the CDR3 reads TGTGCCAGCAGCGCACGAGTTACAGCATATGGCTACACCTTC.

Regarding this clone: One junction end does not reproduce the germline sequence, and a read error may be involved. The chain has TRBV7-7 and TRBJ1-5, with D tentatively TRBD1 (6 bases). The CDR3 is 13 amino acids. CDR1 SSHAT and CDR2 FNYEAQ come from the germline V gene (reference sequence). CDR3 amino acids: CASSSGAGQPQHF. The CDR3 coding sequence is TGTGCTAGCAGCTCAGGGGCAGGTCAGCCCCAGCATTTT.

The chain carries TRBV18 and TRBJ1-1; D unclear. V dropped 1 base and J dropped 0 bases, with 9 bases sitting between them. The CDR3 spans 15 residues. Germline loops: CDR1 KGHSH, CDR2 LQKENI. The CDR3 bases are TGTGCCAGCTCACCACTCCCGGTTATGAACACTGAAGCTTTCTTT. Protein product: CASSPLPVMNTEAFF.

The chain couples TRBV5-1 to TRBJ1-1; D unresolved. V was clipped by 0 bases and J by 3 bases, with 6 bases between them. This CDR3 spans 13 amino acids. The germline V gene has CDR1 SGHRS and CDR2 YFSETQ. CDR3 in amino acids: CASSLEVDTEAFF. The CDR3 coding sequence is TGCGCCAGCAGCTTGGAAGTGGACACTGAAGCTTTCTTT.

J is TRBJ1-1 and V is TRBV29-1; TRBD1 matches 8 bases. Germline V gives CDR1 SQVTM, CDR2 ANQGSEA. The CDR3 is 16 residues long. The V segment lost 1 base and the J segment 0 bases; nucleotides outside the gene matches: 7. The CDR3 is CSVEVGRGLLNTEAFF. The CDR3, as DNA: TGCAGCGTTGAAGTTGGCAGGGGGCTTCTGAACACTGAAGCTTTCTTT.

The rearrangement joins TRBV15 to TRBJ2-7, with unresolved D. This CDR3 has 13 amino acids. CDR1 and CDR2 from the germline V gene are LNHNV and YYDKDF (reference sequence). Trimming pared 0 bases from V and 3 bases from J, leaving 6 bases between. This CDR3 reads CATSRDLGYEQYF. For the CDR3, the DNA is TGTGCCACCAGCAGAGATCTTGGCTACGAGCAGTACTTC.

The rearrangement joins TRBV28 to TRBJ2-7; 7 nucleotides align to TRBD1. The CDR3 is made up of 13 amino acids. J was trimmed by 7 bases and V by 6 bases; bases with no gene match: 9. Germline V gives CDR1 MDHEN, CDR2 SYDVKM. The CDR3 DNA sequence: TGTGCCAGCAGGACAGGGTTTACTCGGGAGCAGTACTTC. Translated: CASRTGFTREQYF.

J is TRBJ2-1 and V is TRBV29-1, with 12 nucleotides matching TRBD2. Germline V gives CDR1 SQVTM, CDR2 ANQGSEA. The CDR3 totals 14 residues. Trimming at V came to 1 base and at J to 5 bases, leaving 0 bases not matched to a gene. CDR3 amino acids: CSVEASGGDNEQFF. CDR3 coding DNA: TGCAGCGTTGAAGCTAGCGGGGGGGACAATGAGCAGTTCTTC.

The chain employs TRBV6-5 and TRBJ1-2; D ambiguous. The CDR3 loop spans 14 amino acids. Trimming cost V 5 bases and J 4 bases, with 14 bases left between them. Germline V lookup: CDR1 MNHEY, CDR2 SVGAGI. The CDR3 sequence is CASSTFSGFYGYTF. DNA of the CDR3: TGTGCCAGCAGTACTTTTTCGGGGTTCTATGGCTACACCTTC.

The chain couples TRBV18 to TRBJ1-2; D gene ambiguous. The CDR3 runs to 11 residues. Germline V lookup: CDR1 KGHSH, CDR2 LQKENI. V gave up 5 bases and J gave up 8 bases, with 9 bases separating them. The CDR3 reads CASSSQRGYTF. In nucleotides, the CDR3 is TGTGCCAGCTCATCACAGCGAGGCTACACCTTC.

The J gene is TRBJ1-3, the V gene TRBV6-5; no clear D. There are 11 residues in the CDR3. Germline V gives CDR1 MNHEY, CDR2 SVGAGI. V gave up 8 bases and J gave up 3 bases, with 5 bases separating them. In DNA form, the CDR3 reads TGTGCCAGCGGAAATGGAAACACCATATATTTT. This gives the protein CASGNGNTIYF.